The entry that follows covers one TCR beta chain sequence. The target of this receptor is not known. Base qualities are not recorded, but no much larger clone differs from it by a single base. The data are from a study of cytomegalovirus exposure and HLA in healthy donors (dated by TCRdb to about 2017). Regarding the research as a whole: An earlier analysis of roughly 570 of the donors reported around 280 Gb of sequence data and approximately 120 million unique TCR beta sequences obtained from around 180 million T cells. Roughly 300 gigabases of sequencing data and tens of millions of unique TCR sequences were included in an early release covering 550 to 800 HLA-typed donors. Of the approximately 400 genotyped donors, roughly 80% fell in the genetic ancestry cluster associated with self-reported Caucasian donors. The study aimed to test whether cataloging public T cell receptors could reveal signatures of past pathogen exposure. The T cell repertoires of roughly 660 subjects were profiled by immunosequencing and related to cytomegalovirus serostatus. In addition to the first cohort of 666 subjects, a separate validation cohort of around 110 different subjects was used. To predict cytomegalovirus infection status, the study combined high-throughput TCR immunosequencing, statistical association of individual TCRs with disease status, and machine learning. To study patterns of TCR occurrence, a later analysis re-analyzed previously published TCR beta repertoires from around 700 donors and added high-resolution HLA genotyping. The later analysis used no new phenotypic data to find candidate immune exposures, relying instead on TCR beta sequences and their occurrence across donors. An earlier analysis of approximately 580 of the donors used high-throughput TCR beta sequencing to judge whether each TCR beta V gene segment behaved as functional or pseudogenic. Donor age, sex, ethnicity and CMV serostatus were collected together with the repertoire data. In a later genetic analysis, genome-wide SNP genotypes for about 55% of the roughly 700 donors were used, and that subset was treated as a discovery cohort. All discovery cohort repertoires had been generated on a single sequencing platform. Both class I and class II loci were covered by HLA typing, at four-digit resolution. The number of typed donors differed by locus: about 620-640 for A, B, C, DRB1 and DQB1; some 540 for DQA1; fewer than 610 for DPA1; and 450 to 480 for DPB1. Because of strong linkage in the cohort, roughly five DR-DQ haplotypes were treated as single units for association and clustering. On average, about 240,000 unique TCR beta nucleotide sequences were sequenced per donor among 398 genotyped donors of the cohort, with 15% to 20% of those sequences being non-productive. Here is what the overall study found, with its caveats: When HLA alleles, especially DR and DQ, strongly co-occurred, TCR associations were difficult to assign to individual alleles. The only immune exposure information available for the cohort was CMV serostatus. In a later analysis, TCR association rates were found to vary across HLA loci, with the most associated TCRs seen for DRB1 alleles and the fewest for HLA-C alleles. The sequencing pipeline was judged likely to have produced a cluster of highly shared sequence variants as a technical artifact. Cytomegalovirus status was reported to be diagnosed by the classifier with high specificity and sensitivity in both the original and validation cohorts. A later genetic analysis reported fewer N-insertions in productive TCRs among donors in an Asian-associated ancestry cluster than the roughly 700-donor mean. An association between a missense DCLRE1C variant and V-gene and J-gene trimming of TCR beta chains was found in a later genetic analysis and replicated in an independent cohort. A further reported finding was that TCR beta sequences accurately predicted the HLA-A and HLA-B alleles for most subjects in the first cohort. The study gave a list of over 150 TCR beta chains associated with cytomegalovirus. Roughly uniform sequencing depth across donors was assumed in presence/absence analyses, although this assumption may not hold. At a false discovery rate of 0.05, a later analysis linked about 16,000 TCR beta sequences to specific HLA alleles. While some public TCRs were present in many individuals, most TCR sequences turned up only very rarely across donors. Compared with equally common non-associated chains, HLA-associated TCR beta chains in a later analysis were more clonally expanded and had lower generation probabilities. In an earlier analysis of some 550 of the donors, most TCR beta V segments were observed in productive rearrangements about 87% or about 30% of the time, broadly matching IMGT annotations. A few of the identified cytomegalovirus-associated TCR beta chains were confirmed in vitro to be specific for cytomegalovirus antigens. According to the authors, the approach could potentially be generalized to other disease states and immunological phenotypes. A later analysis found that most CMV-associated TCR beta chains appeared HLA-restricted, with HLA associations seemingly driven largely by CMV exposure. Because HLA typing was unavailable for some donors at each locus, only the typed subset was used in association tests. In a later analysis, several top co-occurrence clusters were reported to appear linked to parvovirus B19, influenza, CMV and Epstein-Barr virus. The earlier analysis of almost 600 of the donors excluded seventeen rarely observed V segments, including chromosome 9 orphons, because counts were too low. The 87-base-pair reads could not distinguish some IMGT-functional V segments, including TRBV6-2 and TRBV6-3, so those segments were excluded. Correlated functional status among segregating V segments might reflect linkage disequilibrium, but an unknown experimental factor could not be ruled out. In this cohort, only TCR beta chains were sequenced, and detectable features were limited by the absence of alpha or paired-chain data.

The cohort consisted of fewer than 700 healthy bone marrow donors. All cohort members were sampled while nominally healthy, although unrecorded immune exposures were likely present. The donor tested CMV seropositive, placing the donor among the 250 to 350 seropositive members of the cohort. A peripheral blood sample was provided by each donor, and peripheral blood mononuclear cells were used for TCR beta sequencing. The Qiagen DNeasy Blood Extraction Kit was used to extract genomic DNA from the blood cell samples. Reading the germline V gene gives CDR1 SGHDN and CDR2 FVKESK. Counted from cysteine to phenylalanine, this CDR3 has 14 amino acids. The sequence is cut down to CDR3 DNA, 42 bases in frame from base 1. The junction carries 12 bases between V and J, which are trimmed by 1 base and 8 bases respectively. The library came from the immunoSEQ multiplex PCR assay. For the multiplex PCR, a mixture combining 60 forward primers for TCR Vbeta segments and 13 reverse primers for TCR Jbeta segments was used. The CDR3 region of rearranged TCR beta genes was amplified from genomic DNA with a multiplex PCR assay. The Illumina HiSeq System was used to sequence the amplified TCR beta libraries as 87-base-pair reads. The source study handled its data this way. A later analysis counted 65 million to 90 million unique TCR beta chains across the 690 or so repertoires, and 9.5 million to 11 million of these chains were shared by at least two donors. To remove PCR and sequencing errors, raw reads were error-corrected and collapsed into unique sequences using a nearest-neighbor algorithm that merged closely related sequences. V, D and J gene segments were assigned by aligning CDR3 sequences to IMGT reference sequences. For a sequence to be retained, at least a six-nucleotide match to both a V gene segment and a J gene segment was required. A rearrangement counted as productive if the CDR3 had no stop codons and remained in frame with V and J, and every other rearrangement counted as non-productive. CDR3 was defined according to IMGT convention as the region running from the second conserved V-encoded cysteine to the conserved J-encoded phenylalanine. The earlier analysis of some 600 of the donors excluded sequences that lacked an unambiguous match to a single V gene segment. In an earlier analysis of 450 to 750 of the donors, a V segment was called functional when productive rearrangements were above 56.7%, and segregating when the standard deviation between donors exceeded 5%. A statistical classification framework was developed to diagnose cytomegalovirus status using the catalog of TCR beta chain sequences. V and J gene assignment, in a later analysis, came from comparing TCR nucleotide sequences with IMGT/GENE-DB human TR gene sequences. A later analysis assigned CDR3 sequences and most-parsimonious VDJ recombination scenarios with the TCRdist pipeline. In a later analysis, every TCR beta chain was defined by the combination of its CDR3 amino acid sequence and its V-gene family, and reads without a unique V-gene family were dropped. To address suspected cross-contamination and a sequencing artifact, a later analysis removed around 590 highly shared, low-generation-probability nucleotide sequences. For each public chain, a later analysis derived a clonal expansion index from normalized ranks of inferred template counts within each repertoire. Generation probabilities in a later analysis came from a VDJ recombination model fitted to out-of-frame rearrangements, and those results were checked against IGoR. In a later analysis, hypergeometric tests were used to score TCR-TCR, TCR-HLA and TCR-CMV co-occurrence, with a repertoire-size bias correction applied to TCR pairs. False discovery rates were estimated in a later analysis by permuting HLA or CMV assignments 20 times. In a later analysis, co-occurring TCRs were grouped using DBSCAN, and TCRdist sequence similarity was added for clustering within HLA-allele-positive subsets. Co-occurrence clustering excluded repertoires with fewer than 30,000 or more than 120,000 public chains, plus five with anomalous nucleotide sharing. TCRdb carries this immuneACCESS record with in-frame sequences only. Its versions omit some clonotypes, under half of them owing to an unresolved V gene in the studies checked, with the rest unexplained. The D gene and trimming were derived from the DNA, and the V and J assignments and clone size from that table. For this sample there are 120,000 or so clones; more than 65% appear just once. Roughly 4.1% of the sample belongs to the ten largest clones.

Source material: PBMCs. This chain is built from TRBV14 and TRBJ2-1, with the D gene not clear enough to name. This TCR was sampled from a man younger than 35 in good health and CMV-seropositive. Here is the DNA: TGTGCCAGCAGCCAAGTCCGGGTTGTCGATGAGCAGTTCTTC. The translation is CASSQVRVVDEQFF.